The following is a T cell receptor beta chain sequence with its context. The germline V gene has CDR1 LGHNT and CDR2 FRNRAP. The V gene lost 1 base and the J gene lost 3 bases, with 9 bases spanning the gap. The CDR3 runs 14 residues. Everyone who took part was about 18 to 90 years old, and they came from over 20 US areas. Participant-given clinical history determined each cohort assignment. This entry belongs to a study of blood T cell repertoires in COVID-19. Overall study: Spain, Italy and the United States supplied samples that represented acute and convalescent COVID-19. Nucleic acid was either cDNA or gDNA, and it came from T cells, B-cell-depleted T cells, or PBMCs.

Profiled with immunoSEQ multiplex PCR; TCRdb holds only in-frame clones, not every one. The sample carries about 410,000 clones, nearly 90% recorded once. This chain uses TRBV12-5 with TRBJ1-1, with D perhaps matching TRBD1 (6 bases). The sample comprised PBMCs or T cells enriched from blood (not recorded which). This clonotype originated in a woman aged 25 to 39 who had recovered from COVID-19. The CDR3 DNA sequence: TGTGCTAGTGGTTTGGAAGGGGGACACACTGAAGCTTTCTTT. As protein: CASGLEGGHTEAFF.